The 17 T cell receptor beta chains reported below all come from one sample, sequenced in a study of intratumoral heterogeneity in liver cancer. Clones were read by immunoSEQ multiplex PCR, and TCRdb kept only the in-frame ones, dropping some. Of tens of thousands of clones detected, approximately 70% appear once; the ten largest clones hold 17%. The sample here was tumor-adjacent normal tissue, taken before any cancer treatment. Source of these receptors: a woman aged 65 to 85 with hepatocellular carcinoma.

This chain uses TRBV27 with TRBJ2-1; possible D gene TRBD2, 6 bases. Trimming took off 8 bases at V and 4 bases at J, with 24 bases between the two ends. The CDR3 contains 17 residues. Germline values: CDR1 MNHEY, CDR2 SMNVEV (reference sequence). CDR3 loop: CASLPEVGGGPYNEQFF. For the CDR3, the DNA is TGTGCCAGCCTTCCGGAGGTCGGGGGAGGACCTTACAATGAGCAGTTCTTC.

The chain has TRBV3-1 (or the pseudogene TRBV3-2) and TRBJ2-7; 7 nucleotides match TRBD2. The V and J ends lost 4 bases and 5 bases, in that order; junction bases with no gene match: 14. Germline-derived CDR1 and CDR2 are LGHDT and YNNKEL (reference sequence). CDR3 length: 16 amino acids. The CDR3 sequence: CASSPSYLTSINEQYF. In nucleotides, the CDR3 is TGTGCCAGCAGCCCTTCCTACCTGACTAGCATCAACGAGCAGTACTTC.

The V and J genes are TRBV7-6 and TRBJ2-7, with D perhaps matching TRBD1 (5 bases). Germline lookup yields CDR1 SGHVS and CDR2 FNYEAQ. This CDR3 spans 13 amino acids. The germline V and J ends were trimmed by 3 bases and 6 bases, with 12 bases remaining between them. The CDR3 reads CASSFGQGGEQYF. CDR3 nucleotides: TGTGCCAGCAGCTTTGGGCAGGGTGGCGAGCAGTACTTC.

In this sample, this clone turned up once. V usage is TRBV11-3 and J usage is TRBJ2-1; TRBD2 might be the D (5 bases). Trimming took off 0 bases at V and 5 bases at J, with 11 bases between the two ends. The CDR3 has 15 residues. Per germline, CDR1 SGHNT and CDR2 YENEEA. The CDR3 DNA sequence: TGTGCCAGCAGCTTAGAGGGCGGGCACAACAATGAGCAGTTCTTC. It is translated as CASSLEGGHNNEQFF. Together with reference TRBV11-3 and TRBJ2-1, the CDR3 gives the full variable domain: EAGVVQSPRYKIIEKKQPVAFWCNPISGHNTLYWYLQNLGQGPELLIRYENEEAVDDSQLPKDRFSAERLKGVDSTLKIQPAELGDSAVYLCASSLEGGHNNEQFFGPGTRLTVL.

The sample holds a few counts of this clone. V is TRBV5-4 and J is TRBJ1-2, with 7 bases fitting TRBD1. The CDR3 has 12 residues. The V gene's germline CDR1 is SGHNT and CDR2 YYREEE (reference sequence). After removal of 9 bases from V and 4 bases from J, the junction contained 6 bases not matched to a gene. The CDR3 loop is CATRTGGYGYTF. In DNA form, the CDR3 reads TGTGCCACCCGGACAGGCGGCTATGGCTACACCTTC.

This clone has only one observation. The chain combines TRBV27 with TRBJ2-7; possibly TRBD1 for D (5 bases). This CDR3 is 13 amino acids long. V lost 10 bases and J 2 bases, leaving 15 bases between the germline ends. The germline V gene has CDR1 MNHEY and CDR2 SMNVEV (reference sequence). The CDR3 DNA follows: TGTGCCACCACAGGAGATTTAACCTACGAGCAGTACTTC. Amino acid sequence: CATTGDLTYEQYF.

This chain connects TRBV5-6 to TRBJ2-7, with D possibly called TRBD1 or TRBD2 (6 bases each). The V gene's germline CDR1 is SGHDT and CDR2 YYEEEE. There are 14 residues in the CDR3. V gave up 4 bases and J gave up 3 bases, with 14 bases separating them. CDR3 nucleotides: TGTGCCAGCAGCGGCGGGACACCGATCTACGAGCAGTACTTC. This translates into CASSGGTPIYEQYF.

The chain joins TRBV30 to TRBJ2-7; the match to TRBD1 covers 8 bases. The CDR3 totals 14 residues. Germline V gene lookup returns CDR1 GTSNPN and CDR2 SVGIG (reference sequence). V was pared by 1 base and J by 2 bases, with 4 bases of the junction left unmatched. The CDR3 region is CAWSAWTGTYEQYF. In DNA, the CDR3 is TGTGCCTGGAGTGCATGGACAGGGACCTACGAGCAGTACTTC. Combining the CDR3 with reference TRBV30 and TRBJ2-7 gives the whole variable domain SQTIHQWPATLVQPVGSPLSLECTVEGTSNPNLYWYRQAAGRGLQLLFYSVGIGQISSEVPQNLSASRPQDRQFILSSKKLLLSDSGFYLCAWSAWTGTYEQYFGPGTRLTVT.

This chain joins TRBV27 and TRBJ1-2, with 8 positions matching TRBD1. Trimming at V came to 4 bases and at J to 4 bases, leaving 5 bases not matched to a gene. This CDR3 region has 14 residues. Germline values: CDR1 MNHEY, CDR2 SMNVEV (reference sequence). The CDR3 bases are TGTGCCAGCAGTTCCGGACAGGGAATCTATGGCTACACCTTC. Amino acid sequence: CASSSGQGIYGYTF.

The chain employs TRBV6-5 and TRBJ1-6; the D gene is possibly TRBD1 (5 bases). Germline CDR1 MNHEY, CDR2 SVGAGI. V gave up 8 bases and J gave up 7 bases, with 12 bases separating them. The CDR3 covers 13 residues. The CDR3, as DNA: TGTGCCAGCCGGCAGGGCGCAAATTCACCCCTCCACTTT. Translated: CASRQGANSPLHF.

For the CDR3, the DNA is TGTGCCATCAGGGGCCCGGGACAAGAGCAGTTCTTC. Translating it yields CAIRGPGQEQFF. The chain has TRBV10-3 and TRBJ2-1, with D perhaps TRBD1 (6 bases). With 6 bases removed from V and 10 bases from J, the gap between germline ends came to 13 bases. The CDR3 contains 12 residues. CDR1 is ENHRY, CDR2 SYGVKD, per germline.

The chain uses TRBV28 and TRBJ1-3; D possibly corresponds to TRBD1 (5 bases). Per the germline V gene, CDR1 is MDHEN and CDR2 is SYDVKM. The CDR3 is 14 residues long. The V end lost 7 bases, the J end lost 0 bases, and 10 bases lay between the germline ends. The CDR3 loop is CASIGAGSGNTIYF. DNA of the CDR3: TGTGCCAGCATAGGGGCTGGCTCTGGAAACACCATATATTTT.

V and J are TRBV14 and TRBJ2-1; no reliable D call. The V end was cut by 4 bases, the J end by 10 bases, with 20 bases between. CDR1 is SGHDN and CDR2 is FVKESK in the germline V gene. This CDR3 has 15 amino acids. The DNA for the CDR3 is TGTGCCAGCAGCCTCACCCCCGGTCGCTACGGGGAGCAGTTCTTC. This sequence encodes CASSLTPGRYGEQFF. The full variable domain, rest sourced from reference TRBV14 and TRBJ2-1, is EAGVTQFPSHSVIEKGQTVTLRCDPISGHDNLYWYRRVMGKEIKFLLHFVKESKQDESGMPNNRFLAERTGGTYSTLKVQPAELEDSGVYFCASSLTPGRYGEQFFGPGTRLTVL.

This chain connects TRBV5-1 to TRBJ2-1; 15 bases line up with TRBD2. CDR1 and CDR2 from the germline V gene are SGHRS and YFSETQ. Trimming took 3 bases from V and 6 from J; bases not matched to a gene: 7. The CDR3 sequence is 17 residues long. CDR3 loop: CASSWGLAGGPPNEQFF. The CDR3 DNA follows: TGCGCCAGCAGCTGGGGACTAGCGGGAGGACCCCCCAATGAGCAGTTCTTC.

The V call is TRBV2, the J call TRBJ1-1, with a weak D call TRBD1 (5 bases). V was pared by 6 bases and J by 5 bases, with 10 bases between. This CDR3 contains 12 residues. CDR1 is SNHLY and CDR2 is FYNNEI in the germline V gene. The CDR3 DNA follows: TGTGCCAGCAGGGGGGGGTCAACTGAAGCTTTCTTT. It translates to CASRGGSTEAFF.

This clone appeared a single time. The gene calls are TRBV6-5 and TRBJ2-2; TRBD1 might be the D (5 bases). Germline V CDR1 and CDR2: MNHEY, SVGAGI. Trimming left V 6 bases short and J 7 bases short, with 9 bases between. CDR3 length equals 12 residues. The CDR3 is CASSPRDGELFF. CDR3 in DNA: TGTGCCAGCAGCCCCAGGGACGGGGAGCTGTTTTTT.

The V and J genes are TRBV12-3 or TRBV12-4 and TRBJ1-4; D perhaps matches TRBD1 (5 bases). The CDR3 contains 13 residues. V was shortened by 3 bases and J by 7 bases, with 9 bases between the two germline ends. CDR3 coding DNA: TGTGCCAGCAGTTTTTCAGGGTTTGAAAAACTGTTTTTT. Protein sequence: CASSFSGFEKLFF.